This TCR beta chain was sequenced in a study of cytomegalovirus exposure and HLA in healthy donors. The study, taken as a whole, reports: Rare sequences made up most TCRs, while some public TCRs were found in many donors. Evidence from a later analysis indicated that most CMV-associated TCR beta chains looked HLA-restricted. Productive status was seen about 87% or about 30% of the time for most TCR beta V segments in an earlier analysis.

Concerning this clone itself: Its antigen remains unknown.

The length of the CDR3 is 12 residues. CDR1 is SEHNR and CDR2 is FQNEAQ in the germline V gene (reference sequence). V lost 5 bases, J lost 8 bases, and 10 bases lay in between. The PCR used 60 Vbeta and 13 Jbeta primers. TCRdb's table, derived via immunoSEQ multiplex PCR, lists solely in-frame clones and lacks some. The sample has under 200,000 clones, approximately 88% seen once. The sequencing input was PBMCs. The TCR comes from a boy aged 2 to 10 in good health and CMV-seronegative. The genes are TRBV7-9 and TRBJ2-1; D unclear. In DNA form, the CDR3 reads TGTGCCAGCAGCCTATATCGCGATGAGCAGTTCTTC. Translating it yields CASSLYRDEQFF.